The 2 T cell receptor beta chains reported below all come from one sample, sequenced in a study of tumor and adjacent non-tumor tissue in lung cancer. The template was RNA from unsorted bulk tissue. A modified ARM-PCR protocol with three rounds of nested PCR amplified TCRbeta. TCRdb fed the multiplex PCR reads into MiXCR, producing one record per CDR3 protein. The data contain 71,000 or so distinct CDR3 sequences, 80% of them singletons. The sequenced sample consisted of lung tumor tissue. The source of these receptors is a woman between 50 and 59 years old with non-small cell lung cancer.

This clonotype was seen a handful of times. Germline is not matched at one junction end, which may reflect a read error. The chain employs TRBV13 and TRBJ2-3, with D possibly being TRBD2 (6 bases). Germline assignment: CDR1 PRHDT and CDR2 FYEKMQ (reference sequence). This CDR3 contains 16 residues. Written as DNA, the CDR3 is TGTGCCAGTAGCTTAGGAGATAGCAGGAGGGCAGATACGCAGTATTTT. Translation gives CASSLGDSRRADTQYF.

This clonotype occurred many times. This clone may be a read error of a much larger clone one base away. This chain joins TRBV30 and TRBJ1-2; D is unresolved. This CDR3 has 12 amino acids. Trimming shortened V by 4 bases and J by 1 base, and 7 bases separated the two germline ends. CDR1 GTSNPN and CDR2 SVGIG come from the germline V gene (reference sequence). The CDR3, as DNA: TGTGCCTGGAACCACGGTAACTATGGCTACACCTTC. This encodes CAWNHGNYGYTF.